This TCR beta chain emerged from a study of T cells in tuberculosis. CDR1 is LNHNV, CDR2 YYDKDF, per germline (reference sequence). The junction had 5 bases not matched to a gene; V was cut back by 3 bases and J by 6 bases. There are 15 residues in the CDR3. The data were produced by immunoSEQ multiplex PCR, yet TCRdb's version contains in-frame clones alone and is incomplete. The sample has tens of thousands of clones, roughly 93% seen once. After thawing and overnight rest, PBMC were stained with GMM-loaded CD1B tetramer, viability dye and anti-CD3 for sorting. CD1B tetramers were loaded with Rhodococcus equi-derived C32 glucose monomycolate.

Specimen: CD1b-GMM tetramer-negative cells sorted from PBMCs. This receptor was taken from an adult woman with latent tuberculosis. The J gene is TRBJ2-3, the V gene TRBV15, with 11 bases matching TRBD2. The CDR3 loop reads CATSRGLAAVDTQYF. CDR3 nucleotide sequence: TGTGCCACCAGCAGGGGACTAGCGGCGGTGGATACGCAGTATTTT.